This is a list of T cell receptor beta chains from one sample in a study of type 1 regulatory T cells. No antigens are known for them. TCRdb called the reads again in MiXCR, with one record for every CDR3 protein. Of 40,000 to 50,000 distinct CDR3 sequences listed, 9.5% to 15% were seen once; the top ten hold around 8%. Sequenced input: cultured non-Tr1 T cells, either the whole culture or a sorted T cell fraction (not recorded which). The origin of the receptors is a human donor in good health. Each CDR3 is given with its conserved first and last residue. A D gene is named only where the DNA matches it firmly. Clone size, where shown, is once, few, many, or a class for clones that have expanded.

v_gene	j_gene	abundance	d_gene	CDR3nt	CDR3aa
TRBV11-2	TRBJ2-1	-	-	TGTGCCAGCAACAAGAATTCCCACAATGAGCAGTTCTTC	CASNKNSHNEQFF
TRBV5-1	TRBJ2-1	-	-	TGCGCCAGCAGCTCGGCTAGCAGTAACAATGAGCAGTTCTTC	CASSSASSNNEQFF
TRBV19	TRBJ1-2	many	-	TGTGCCAGTAGTCCACAGGCAATGGTCGGCTATGGCTACACCTTC	CASSPQAMVGYGYTF
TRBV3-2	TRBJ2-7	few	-	TGTGCCAGCAGCCAAGATAGCTATGAGGAGCAGTACTTC	CASSQDSYEEQYF
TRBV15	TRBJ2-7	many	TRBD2	TGTGCCACCAGCAGACAGAGGACTAGCGGGAAATACGAGCAGTACTTC	CATSRQRTSGKYEQYF
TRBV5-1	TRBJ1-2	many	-	TGCGCCAGCAGCTTCGAACTTGGGACGGTGGCTTGGGGCTACACCTTC	CASSFELGTVAWGYTF
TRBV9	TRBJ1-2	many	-	TGTGCCAGCAGCCACGCCGATGGCTACACCTTC	CASSHADGYTF
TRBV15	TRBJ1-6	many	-	TGTGCCACCAGCGAGGGGACTTCACCCCTCCACTTT	CATSEGTSPLHF
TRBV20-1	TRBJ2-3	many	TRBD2	TGCAGTGCCGGACTAGCGGGGAGACAAGATACGCAGTATTTT	CSAGLAGRQDTQYF
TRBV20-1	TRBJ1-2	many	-	TGCAGTGCTAGACGGGACGGATATGGCTACACCTTC	CSARRDGYGYTF
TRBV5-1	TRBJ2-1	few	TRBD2	TGCGCCAGCAGGCGACTAGCGGGAGGGAACGATGAGCAGTTCTTC	CASRRLAGGNDEQFF
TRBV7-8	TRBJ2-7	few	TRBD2	TGTGCCAGCAGCGGGACTAGCGGCTCCTACGAGCAGTACTTC	CASSGTSGSYEQYF
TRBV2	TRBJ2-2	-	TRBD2	TGTGCCAGCAGCCGGACTAGCGGGCTGCTGTTTTTT	CASSRTSGLLFF
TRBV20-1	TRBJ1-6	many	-	TGCAGTGCTAGAGATTCTACGGGGAAAACCTATAATTCACCCCTCCACTTT	CSARDSTGKTYNSPLHF
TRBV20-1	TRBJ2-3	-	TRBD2	TGCAGTGCTAAATTCAGCGGGAGTGATACGCAGTATTTT	CSAKFSGSDTQYF
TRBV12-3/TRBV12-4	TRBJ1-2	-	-	TGTGCCAGCAGCCTGATTAACTATGGCTACACCTTC	CASSLINYGYTF
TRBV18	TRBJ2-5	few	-	TGTGCCAGCTCACCGGCGATGGGGGAAGAGACCCAGTACTTC	CASSPAMGEETQYF
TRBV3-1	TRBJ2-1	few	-	TGTGCCAGCAGCCAACTGCCTAGCCCAAATGACAATGAGCAGTTCTTC	CASSQLPSPNDNEQFF
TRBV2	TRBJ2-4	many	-	TGTGCCAGCAGTGTCAGGTATCTTCAGTACTTC	CASSVRYLQYF
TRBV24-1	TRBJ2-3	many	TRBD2	TGTGCCACCAGTGACCAGAGACTAGCGGGAGTTCAGACGCAGTATTTT	CATSDQRLAGVQTQYF
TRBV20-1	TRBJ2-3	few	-	TGCAGTGCTAGGAGGGGAATTACGCAGTATTTT	CSARRGITQYF
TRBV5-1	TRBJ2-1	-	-	TGCGCCAGCAGCTTGGTGGGGGGTGAGCAGTTCTTC	CASSLVGGEQFF
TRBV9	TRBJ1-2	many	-	TGTGCCAGCAGCGGATCAACAGGCTATGGCTACACCTTC	CASSGSTGYGYTF
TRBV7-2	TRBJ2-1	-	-	TGTGCCAGCAGCTTAGGTGGGAGCATGGTTGAGCAGTTCTTC	CASSLGGSMVEQFF
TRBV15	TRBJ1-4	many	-	TGTGCCACCAGCAGACCCTATGGGAAACTGTTTTTT	CATSRPYGKLFF
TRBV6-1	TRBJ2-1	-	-	TGTGCCAGCAGTTACGGGGCTAGAGGGAATGAGCAGTTCTTC	CASSYGARGNEQFF
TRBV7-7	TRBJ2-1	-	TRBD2	TGTGCTAGCAGCCTAAGCGGGGGGGACTACAATGAGCAGTTCTTC	CASSLSGGDYNEQFF
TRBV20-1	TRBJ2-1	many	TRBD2	TGCAGTGCTAGAGACAGCGGGAGCCCCTACAATGAGCAGTTCTTC	CSARDSGSPYNEQFF
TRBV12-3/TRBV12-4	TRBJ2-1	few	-	TGTGCCAGCAGTTTTCCCGGCTCCTACAATGAGCAGTTCTTC	CASSFPGSYNEQFF
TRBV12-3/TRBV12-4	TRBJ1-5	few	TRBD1	TGTGCCAGCAGCTCGACAGGGACGGGCAATCAGCCCCAGCATTTT	CASSSTGTGNQPQHF
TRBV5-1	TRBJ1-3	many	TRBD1	TGCGCCAGCAGCTTGGACAGGGGGCGAAACACCATATATTTT	CASSLDRGRNTIYF
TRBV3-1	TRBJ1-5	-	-	TGTGCCAGCAGCCAAGCACAGGGTAACCAGCCCCAGCATTTT	CASSQAQGNQPQHF
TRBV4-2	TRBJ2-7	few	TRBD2	TGTGCCAGCAGTAACAGCGGGGCCCCTTGGCAGTACTTC	CASSNSGAPWQYF
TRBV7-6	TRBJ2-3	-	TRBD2	TGTGCCAGCAGCGTGGGACTAGCGGGACCGGGTACGCAGTATTTT	CASSVGLAGPGTQYF